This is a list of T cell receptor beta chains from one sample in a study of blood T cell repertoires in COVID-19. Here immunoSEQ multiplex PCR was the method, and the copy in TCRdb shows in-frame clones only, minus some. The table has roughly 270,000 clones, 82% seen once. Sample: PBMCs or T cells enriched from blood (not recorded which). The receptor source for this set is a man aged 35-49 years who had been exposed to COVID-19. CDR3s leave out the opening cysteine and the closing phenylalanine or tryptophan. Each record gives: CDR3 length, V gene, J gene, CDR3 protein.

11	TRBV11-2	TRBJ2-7	ASAGTGTSEQY
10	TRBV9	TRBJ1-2	ASSSPRQRYT
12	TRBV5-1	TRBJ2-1	ASSLVGTYNEQF
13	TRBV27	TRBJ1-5	ASSFSSVANQPQH
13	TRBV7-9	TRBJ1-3	ASSSTTDSGNTIY
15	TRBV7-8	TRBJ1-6	ASSQGQTSSYNSPLH
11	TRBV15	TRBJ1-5	ATTDEGVQPQH
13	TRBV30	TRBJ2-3	AWGPGLAAADTQY
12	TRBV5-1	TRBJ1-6	ASSTGTGNSPLH
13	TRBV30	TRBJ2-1	AWSPRPGVSNEQF
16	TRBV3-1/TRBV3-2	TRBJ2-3	ASSQMLAGVLSTDTQY
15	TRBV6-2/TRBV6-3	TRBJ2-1	ASSYSLGAGERNEQF
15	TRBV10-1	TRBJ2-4	ASSEGGAGLAKNIQY
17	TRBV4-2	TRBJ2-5	ASSQLFMRKGRGQETQY
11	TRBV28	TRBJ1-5	ASSLGRQGTQH
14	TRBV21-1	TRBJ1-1	ASSNRSPGWDTEAF
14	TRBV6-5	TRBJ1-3	ASRYLQGISGNTIY
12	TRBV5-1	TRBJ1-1	ASSRGRGFTEAF
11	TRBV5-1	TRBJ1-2	ASSVLGGYGYT
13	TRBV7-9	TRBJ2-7	ASSLLLAGVGEQY
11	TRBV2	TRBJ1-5	ASSERPSQPQH
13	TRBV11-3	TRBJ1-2	ASSPLQGKVRGYT
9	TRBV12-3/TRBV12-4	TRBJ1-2	ASGSGYGYT
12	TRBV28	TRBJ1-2	ASSTPGQGFGYT
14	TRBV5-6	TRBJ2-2	ASSLLRTGGTGELF
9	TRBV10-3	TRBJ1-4	ATLFSEKLF
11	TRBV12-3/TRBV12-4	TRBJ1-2	ASSFPGGGGYT
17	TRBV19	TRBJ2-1	ASSLGLAGPSLKGNEQF
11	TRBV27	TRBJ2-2	ASRREGTGELF
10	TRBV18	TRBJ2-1	ASSRDSRRQF
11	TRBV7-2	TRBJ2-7	ASSLAGGYEQY
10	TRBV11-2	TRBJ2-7	ASSLSNYEQY
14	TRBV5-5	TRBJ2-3	ASSLLASSSTDTQY
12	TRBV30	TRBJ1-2	AWSVREGRGGYT
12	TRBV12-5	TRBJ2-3	ASGLIKPTDTQY
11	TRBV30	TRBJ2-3	AWTAGNTDTQY
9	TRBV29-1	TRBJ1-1	SVEDPGEAF
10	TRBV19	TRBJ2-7	ASSIASYEQY
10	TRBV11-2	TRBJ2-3	ASTRRADTQY
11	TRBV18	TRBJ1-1	ASSQGSNTEAF
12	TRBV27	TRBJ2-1	ASLNLAGGNEQF
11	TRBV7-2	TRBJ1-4	ASSLGAAEKLF
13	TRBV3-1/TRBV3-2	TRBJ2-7	ASSGGTSPFYEQY
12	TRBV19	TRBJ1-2	ASQFQDRPTGYT
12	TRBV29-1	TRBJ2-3	SVGLAGGTDTQY
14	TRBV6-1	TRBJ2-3	ASSDNWWTSTDTQY
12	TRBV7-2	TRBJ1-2	ASSLDGVNYGYT
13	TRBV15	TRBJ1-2	ATSRGTVGQDGYT
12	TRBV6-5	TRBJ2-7	ASSYSASSYEQY
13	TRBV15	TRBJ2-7	ATSREAGAIYEQY
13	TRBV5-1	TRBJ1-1	ASSAVPTRNTEAF
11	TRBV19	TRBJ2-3	ASKRVGTRIEY
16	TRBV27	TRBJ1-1	ASSLYAAGQGLYTEAF
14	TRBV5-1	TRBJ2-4	ASSYGQGGGKNIQY
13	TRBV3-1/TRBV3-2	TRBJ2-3	ASSPGQGQTDTQY
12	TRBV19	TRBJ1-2	ASSPDNGLVYGT
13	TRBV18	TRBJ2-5	ASSPGTNIQETQY
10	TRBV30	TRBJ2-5	AWSVIGGTQY
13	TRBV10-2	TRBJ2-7	ASRVGLAGGYEQY
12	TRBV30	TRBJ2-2	AWSVIRNSGELF